The clone carrying this T cell receptor (beta chain) occurred once. The target antigen is unknown. These data are taken from a study of identifying expanded T cells in peripheral blood. Study results and limitations: Variance in clone template counts between roughly two-week samples significantly increased with total template count across all healthy donors.

During the collection period, no donor immune events like infections were recorded. V shed 7 bases, J shed 7 bases, and the junction held 7 bases outside the gene matches. Germline assignment: CDR1 MNHNS and CDR2 SASEGT. This CDR3 comprises 13 residues. The assay was immunoSEQ multiplex PCR, and TCRdb's table has in-frame clones only and misses some. This table has tens of thousands of clones, 70% to 90% appearing once. The sample was blood. The chain combines TRBV6-1 with TRBJ1-5; TRBD1 matches 7 bases. The receptor was isolated from a person between 18 and 75 years old in good health. DNA for the CDR3: TGTGCCAGCATTGACAGGGAGAGGCAGCCCCAGCATTTT. Protein: CASIDRERQPQHF.